This entry is about one T cell receptor beta chain. This clonotype was seen only a few times. The target of this receptor is not known. Base qualities are not provided; no much larger clone lies one nucleotide away. Systemically healthy Caucasian individuals from Russia, roughly 40 in total and aged about 6 to 100 years, were included as donors. About 10 milliliters of peripheral blood were collected from each donor into EDTA-treated Vacutainer tubes. Ficoll-Paque density-gradient centrifugation was used to isolate PBMCs, with at least 6.5 million per sample. Total RNA, at least 6 micrograms per sample, was extracted from PBMCs with Trizol reagent. The percentages of naive CD45RAhigh/CD27high T cells were determined by flow cytometry on a PBMC aliquot from every donor. This sample stems from a study of blood T cells in healthy people across ages (dated by TCRdb to about 2015). In terms of the full investigation: In model experiments, roughly one uniquely barcoded TCR beta cDNA molecule per two T cells was captured by template switching. Two additional independent replicas of 1 million unique cDNA reads from the same blood draw were analyzed for two donors (one aged 18 to 30 and one aged 80 or older). Age-related changes in TCR beta repertoire diversity were measured in the study by deep sequencing normalized with unique cDNA molecular identifiers. The donors were split into four age groups: young (average roughly 15 years), middle-aged (39), aged (roughly 68) and long-lived (under 85). Summary of the overall study and its limitations: Observed TCR beta diversity per million T cells fell roughly linearly with age, and a significant reduction was already apparent by age around 44. Bulk unsorted PBMC profiling prevented conclusive comparison of naive and antigen-experienced compartments. The long-lived group showed more naive CD4+ T cells, fewer expanded clones and increased TCR diversity than the aged group, suggesting age selection. Estimates of total diversity based on one million sequenced T cells were regarded as lower bounds and as underestimates. The percentage of naive T cells measured by flow cytometry correlated strongly with observed TCR beta diversity. The CMV infection status of donors was not known, potentially confounding age-related changes in expanded clonotypes.

CDR1 and CDR2 are read off the germline V gene as SGDLS and YYNGEE. V is trimmed back by 3 bases and J by 5 bases, and the junction contains 7 bases that no gene match accounts for. Including the terminal cysteine and phenylalanine, the CDR3 comprises 15 residues. Just CDR3 DNA is preserved here, 45 bases in frame from base 1. Library prep was done by 5' RACE. Sequencing took place on an Illumina HiSeq 2500. The second PCR ran for roughly 7 to 12 cycles and used a J-beta primer mix along with a sample-barcoded 5' primer. A template-switch 5' adaptor carrying 12 random nucleotides introduced a unique molecular identifier onto each TCR beta cDNA molecule. Each sample yielded at least 3 million CDR3-containing paired-end reads. All of the RNA was converted into first-strand cDNA using the Mint cDNA synthesis kit, with a TRBC-specific oligonucleotide serving as the primer. All cDNA was treated with uracil-DNA glycosylase and then went through a first 18-cycle PCR with the universal primers M1SS and BC2_uni_R. Regarding the original processing steps: For normalization, 1 million high-quality reads were randomly selected from each sample, with every read carrying a distinct molecular identifier. Instead of being binned into consensus sequences, reads with shared molecular identifiers were discarded. MiTCR, with a Q25 quality threshold and the strictest error-elimination algorithm, was used for CDR3 identification, clonotype clustering and error correction. Lower-bound total TCR beta diversity was estimated with a nonparametric unseen species model using Euler transformation. TCRdb reprocessing: public reads trimmed at Q25 with fastp, clones called with MiXCR, in-frame beta chains kept. A single entry per CDR3 protein holds the most common genes and DNA from its merged rows. Here the V and J calls rest on TCRdb's processing, not on the authors' analysis. This sample is represented by about 780,000 distinct CDR3 sequences; about a quarter of them were singletons. The ten largest clones capture approximately 2.9% of the sample.

These records were also assigned to another study, of T cells of mothers and their children. According to the second study: The donors were nine systemically healthy Caucasian individuals, made up of three mothers and their six children. cDNA synthesis used all of the extracted RNA, with roughly 1.6 ug of RNA in each 15 ul reaction. In the second PCR, the M1S primer added sample barcodes and 2-4 random nucleotides. Over 8 million TCR beta CDR3 reads came from each mother, compared with 2.5 million to 3.5 million reads from each child. In both related and unrelated pairs, thymic selection shapes the output of TCR recombination in a similar way, with inherited differences having only a minor effect. Normalized repertoire overlap was always slightly but never significantly higher in related than unrelated mother-child pairs. No persistent microchimeric T cell clones were found, with a detection sensitivity of approximately 95 clones per million clonotypes. Deep NGS was used in the study to compare the TCR beta repertoires of mothers and children and to look for features that separate related mother-child pairs from unrelated individuals. On average, the children were approximately 11 +/- 4 years old, while the mothers were approximately 40 +/- 4 years old. Libraries were sequenced on Illumina HiSeq 2000 with 100+100 nt paired-end reads after adapter ligation with NEBNext reagents. To avoid cross-contamination, the mother libraries and the child libraries were prepared a month apart and sequenced in separate runs. For each donor, somewhere between 500,000 and 2,000,000 distinct TCR beta clonotypes were identified. Naive TCR beta clonotypes were estimated from low-frequency clonotypes matched to each donor's FACS-determined naive share, without sorting.

Sequencing was done on a sample of blood. Recombination joined TRBV9 with TRBJ2-5, and 10 bases in between align with TRBD2. This receptor was taken from a boy between 10 and 17 years old in good health. The sequenced DNA is TGTGCCAGCAGCGGAAGCGGGGGGGTACGGGAGACCCAGTACTTC. This codes for CASSGSGGVRETQYF.